A selection of T cell receptor beta chains follows, all from one sample in a study of blood T cell repertoires in COVID-19. Repertoires were generated with immunoSEQ multiplex PCR, while TCRdb's copy carries only in-frame clones and drops some. Of about 58,000 clones listed, roughly 89% are singletons. Sequences were obtained from peripheral blood. All receptors derive from a man between 60 and 70 years old with active COVID-19. Each CDR3 is given with its conserved first and last residue. D genes are given only for firm matches. Rows give clone size only sometimes, using once, few, many, or a class for an expanded clone.

d_call,clone_size,j_call,v_call,cdr3_aa,cdr3_nt
NA,NA,TRBJ2-7,TRBV10-1,CASSEARTASYEQYF,TGCGCCAGCAGTGAGGCCCGGACAGCCTCCTACGAGCAGTACTTC
NA,NA,TRBJ2-1,TRBV10-3,CAIRGDSRNEQFF,TGTGCCATCAGGGGGGACTCCCGCAATGAGCAGTTCTTC
NA,once,TRBJ2-3,TRBV4-1,CASSQVEAGNTQYF,TGCGCCAGCAGCCAAGTAGAGGCTGGTAATACGCAGTATTTT
TRBD1,NA,TRBJ1-1,TRBV2,CATTGQGITEAFF,TGTGCCACCACTGGACAGGGTATCACTGAAGCTTTCTTT
NA,few,TRBJ1-6,TRBV6-2/TRBV6-3,CASSYREGQNNSPLHF,TGTGCCAGCAGTTACCGCGAAGGACAAAATAATTCACCCCTCCACTTT
TRBD1,once,TRBJ2-1,TRBV10-3,CAISDRGHYNEQFF,TGTGCCATCAGTGATAGGGGGCACTACAATGAGCAGTTCTTC
NA,NA,TRBJ2-5,TRBV28,CASSLIGNQETQYF,TGTGCCAGCAGTTTAATCGGGAACCAAGAGACCCAGTACTTC
NA,NA,TRBJ2-7,TRBV2,CASSEALPGGLLYEQYF,TGTGCCAGCAGTGAAGCGCTTCCCGGGGGACTGCTCTACGAGCAGTACTTC
NA,NA,TRBJ1-2,TRBV29-1,CSVEYRPSYGYTF,TGCAGCGTTGAGTACAGGCCATCTTATGGCTACACCTTC
TRBD1,NA,TRBJ1-1,TRBV5-5,CASSPATGFMNTEAFF,TGTGCCAGCAGCCCGGCGACAGGGTTCATGAACACTGAAGCTTTCTTT
NA,NA,TRBJ2-1,TRBV10-3,CAISETTSIGEQFF,TGTGCCATCAGTGAGACGACTAGTATCGGTGAGCAGTTCTTC
NA,NA,TRBJ1-2,TRBV9,CASSVQPGGYGYTF,TGTGCCAGCAGCGTACAACCTGGGGGGTATGGCTACACCTTC
NA,NA,TRBJ1-1,TRBV12-5,CASGFGGNTEAFF,TGTGCTAGTGGTTTTGGAGGAAACACTGAAGCTTTCTTT
NA,NA,TRBJ1-4,TRBV11-2,CASSLGGRGFGKLFF,TGTGCCAGCAGCTTAGGGGGAAGGGGCTTCGGAAAACTGTTTTTT
NA,NA,TRBJ1-1,TRBV20-1,CSASAGARNTEAFF,TGCAGTGCTAGTGCTGGGGCAAGGAACACTGAAGCTTTCTTT
TRBD1,NA,TRBJ2-7,TRBV18,CASSPRIQGSYEQYF,TGTGCCAGCTCACCGCGGATACAGGGGTCCTACGAGCAGTACTTC
NA,NA,TRBJ1-6,TRBV2,CASTVQVSSPLHF,TGTGCCAGCACCGTCCAGGTTTCTTCACCCCTCCACTTT
NA,NA,TRBJ2-5,TRBV15,CATSRAGGAQETQYF,TGTGCCACCAGCAGAGCTGGGGGGGCTCAAGAGACCCAGTACTTC
TRBD1,NA,TRBJ2-3,TRBV11-2,CASSPRTGTDTQYF,TGTGCCAGCAGCCCACGGACAGGTACAGATACGCAGTATTTT
TRBD1,NA,TRBJ1-2,TRBV18,CASSDRGTGGEGYTF,TGTGCCAGCTCAGATCGCGGGACAGGGGGCGAGGGCTACACCTTC
NA,NA,TRBJ2-7,TRBV11-1,CASNRVGSYEQYF,TGTGCCAGCAACCGGGTCGGATCCTACGAGCAGTACTTC
NA,NA,TRBJ2-2,TRBV5-1,CASSLVESGTGELFF,TGCGCCAGCAGCTTGGTGGAGTCTGGCACCGGGGAGCTGTTTTTT
NA,NA,TRBJ2-6,TRBV24-1,CATSAQLGAGGANVLTF,TGTGCCACCAGTGCTCAACTGGGGGCGGGTGGGGCCAACGTCCTGACTTTC
TRBD2,NA,TRBJ2-1,TRBV18,CASSPSGSSYNEQFF,TGTGCCAGCTCACCAAGCGGGAGCTCCTACAATGAGCAGTTCTTC
TRBD1,NA,TRBJ2-2,TRBV4-1,CASSQEGQQGIGELFF,TGCGCCAGCAGCCAAGAGGGACAACAGGGGATCGGGGAGCTGTTTTTT
NA,NA,TRBJ2-1,TRBV5-6,CASSFRAYNEQFF,TGTGCCAGCAGCTTTCGAGCCTACAATGAGCAGTTCTTC
TRBD1,NA,TRBJ1-3,TRBV18,CASSGDRDINTIYF,TGTGCCAGCTCCGGGGACAGAGATATAAACACCATATATTTT
TRBD1,NA,TRBJ2-3,TRBV7-2,CASSLTTGGSDTQYF,TGTGCCAGCAGCCTAACGACAGGGGGATCAGATACGCAGTATTTT
NA,NA,TRBJ1-1,TRBV30,CAWNHPRDTEAFF,TGTGCCTGGAATCATCCGAGGGACACTGAAGCTTTCTTT
NA,NA,TRBJ2-1,TRBV9,CASSANPDMQLNNEQFF,TGTGCCAGCAGCGCGAACCCCGACATGCAACTCAACAATGAGCAGTTCTTC